The TCR beta chain under discussion was sequenced for a study of cytomegalovirus exposure and HLA in healthy donors. Turning to the study itself: Genotyping of roughly 400 donors showed that 65% to 90% belonged to the Caucasian-associated ancestry cluster.

Vbeta (60) and Jbeta (13) primers were used in the PCR. The table came from immunoSEQ multiplex PCR; TCRdb's copy has only in-frame clones and leaves some out. The profile covers about 120,000 clones, with around 63% appearing a single time and less than 12% taken by the ten largest. In the case of this clone: Its antigen is not identified.

Whole-study findings and limits: Presence/absence analyses rested on an assumption that sequencing depth was roughly uniform across donors. Later analysis associated a missense DCLRE1C variant with TCR beta V- and J-gene trimming. Overall, roughly 160 TCR beta chains were annotated as cytomegalovirus-associated.

The germline gives CDR1 MNHEY, CDR2 SMNVEV (reference sequence). The length of the CDR3 is 15 residues. The junction had 8 bases not matched to a gene; V was cut back by 6 bases and J by 3 bases. Sequencing input: PBMCs. The chain couples TRBV27 to TRBJ2-1; TRBD2 aligns across 7 bases. This TCR came from a man aged 35-49 years in good health and CMV-seropositive. The CDR3 protein is CASRSGGSYYNEQFF. The CDR3 DNA reads TGTGCCAGCAGGTCCGGGGGGTCCTACTACAATGAGCAGTTCTTC.